The present entry profiles one TCR beta chain with its context. Some clones are missing from TCRdb's copy, which holds only in-frame ones; the method was immunoSEQ multiplex PCR. The sample yields more than 200,000 clones, approximately 70% seen once. The sample is drawn from a study of shared clonotypes between healthy human individuals. The CDR3 runs 17 residues. The clonotype originates from a man aged 30-40 years in good health. Sequenced: memory CD4+ T cells sorted from blood. Regarding subset: CD45RA-negative fraction. The chain joins TRBV1 to TRBJ2-5; TRBD1, the table's D call, was not compared with the DNA. TRBV1 is listed as a pseudogene. CDR3 DNA sequence: TGCACCAGCAGCCAATCTATCTCACCAGGGTCGGGAGAGACCCAGTACTTC. It specifies CTSSQSISPGSGETQYF.